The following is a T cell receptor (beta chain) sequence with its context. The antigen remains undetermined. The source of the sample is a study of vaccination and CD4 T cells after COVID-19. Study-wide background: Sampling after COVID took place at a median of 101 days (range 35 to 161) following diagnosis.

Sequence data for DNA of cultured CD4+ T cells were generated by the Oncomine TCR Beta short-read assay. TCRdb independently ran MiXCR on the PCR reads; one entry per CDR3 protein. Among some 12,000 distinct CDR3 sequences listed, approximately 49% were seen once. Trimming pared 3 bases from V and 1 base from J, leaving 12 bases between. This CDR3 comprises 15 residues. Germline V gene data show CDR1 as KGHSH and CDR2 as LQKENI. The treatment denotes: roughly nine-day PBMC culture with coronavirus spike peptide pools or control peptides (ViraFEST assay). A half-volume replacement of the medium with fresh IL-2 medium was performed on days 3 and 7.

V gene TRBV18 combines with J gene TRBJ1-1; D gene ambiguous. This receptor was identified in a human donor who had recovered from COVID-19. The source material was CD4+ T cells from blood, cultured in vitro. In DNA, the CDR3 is TGTGCCAGCTCACCCCGACCCGGGTCGAACACTGAAGCTTTCTTT. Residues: CASSPRPGSNTEAFF.